These 20 T cell receptor beta chains were all obtained from the same sample, sequenced in a study of cytomegalovirus exposure and HLA in healthy donors. Primers included in the PCR were 60 Vbeta and 13 Jbeta primers. TCRdb keeps only in-frame clones here, not all; method: immunoSEQ multiplex PCR. The sample lists more than 140,000 clones, 64% occurring once. Sequencing was done on a sample of PBMCs. The receptor set was obtained from a woman aged 25 to 45 in good health and CMV-seropositive.

The chain employs TRBV6-1 and TRBJ2-3, with a weak D call TRBD1 (5 bases). The CDR3 runs to 13 residues. The V gene's germline CDR1 is MNHNS and CDR2 SASEGT. V lost 6 bases and J lost 2, with 9 bases in between. The CDR3 is CASRARVTDTQYF. Written as DNA, the CDR3 is TGTGCCAGCAGGGCCAGGGTCACAGATACGCAGTATTTT.

The chain employs TRBV14 and TRBJ2-5; possibly TRBD2 for D (5 bases). The V gene lost 4 bases and the J gene lost 5 bases, with 11 bases spanning the gap. Germline CDR1 reads SGHDN; CDR2 reads FVKESK. This CDR3 region has 13 residues. As DNA, the CDR3 is TGTGCCAGCAGCCTTAGGTGGAGGGAGACCCAGTACTTC. It specifies CASSLRWRETQYF. Full variable domain (rest looked up from reference TRBV14 and TRBJ2-5): EAGVTQFPSHSVIEKGQTVTLRCDPISGHDNLYWYRRVMGKEIKFLLHFVKESKQDESGMPNNRFLAERTGGTYSTLKVQPAELEDSGVYFCASSLRWRETQYFGPGTRLLVL.

The chain has TRBV5-6 and TRBJ2-5; tentative D call: TRBD2 (5 bases). V lost 1 base, J lost 14 bases, and 21 bases lay in between. The length of the CDR3 is 14 residues. CDR1 SGHDT and CDR2 YYEEEE come from the germline V gene. The CDR3 nucleotides read TGTGCCAGCAGCTTGAATGTATTTGCGGGCGCCATCTACTTC. This translates into CASSLNVFAGAIYF.

The CDR3 sequence: CASSLPFGSAYEQYF. As DNA, the CDR3 is TGTGCCAGCAGCTTGCCCTTCGGCAGCGCCTACGAGCAGTACTTC. The chain carries TRBV5-4 and TRBJ2-5; D remains ambiguous. Near its end, the DNA agrees better with TRBJ2-7, so the J call may be wrong. The CDR3 spans 15 residues. The V gene's germline CDR1 is SGHNT and CDR2 YYREEE (reference sequence).

The chain employs TRBV19 and TRBJ1-4, with 10 bases matching TRBD1. CDR3 length equals 15 residues. The germline V gene encodes CDR1 LNHDA and CDR2 SQIVND (reference sequence). Germline trimming cut 5 bases from V and 6 bases from J; bases unmatched to any gene: 6. CDR3 nucleotide sequence: TGTGCCAGTAGTCCATGGACAGGGGGGGATGAAAAACTGTTTTTT. This gives the protein CASSPWTGGDEKLFF.

This clone appeared once. The rearrangement uses TRBV29-1 and TRBJ2-1, with D possibly being TRBD1 (6 bases). Looked up from germline, CDR1 is SQVTM and CDR2 is ANQGSEA. CDR3 length equals 15 residues. Trimming took 6 bases from V and 1 from J, leaving 16 bases between them. The CDR3 spells CSVTRTDRSYNEQFF. CDR3 bases: TGCAGCGTAACCAGGACAGATCGATCCTACAATGAGCAGTTCTTC.

This clone was recorded a few times. The J gene is TRBJ2-5, the V gene TRBV5-4; TRBD2 aligns across 12 bases. Looked up from germline, CDR1 is SGHNT and CDR2 is YYREEE (reference sequence). This CDR3 region has 15 residues. The trim removed 4 bases at V and 0 bases at J, leaving 1 base unmatched. The CDR3 nucleotides are TGTGCCAGCAGCCGGACTAGCGGGGACCAAGAGACCCAGTACTTC. Protein: CASSRTSGDQETQYF. Based on the CDR3 plus reference TRBV5-4 and TRBJ2-5, the full variable domain is ETGVTQSPTHLIKTRGQQVTLRCSSQSGHNTVSWYQQALGQGPQFIFQYYREEENGRGNFPPRFSGLQFPNYSSELNVNALELDDSALYLCASSRTSGDQETQYFGPGTRLLVL.

This chain links TRBV5-1 with TRBJ2-7; D not certain. Trimming removed 0 bases from V and 1 base from J, with 11 bases in between. The CDR3 totals 15 residues. Germline loops: CDR1 SGHRS, CDR2 YFSETQ. The CDR3 spells CASSLVEQPSYEQYF. As DNA, the CDR3 is TGCGCCAGCAGCTTGGTGGAGCAGCCTTCCTACGAGCAGTACTTC.

The chain employs TRBV7-8 and TRBJ1-2; D is uncertain. In germline, CDR1 is SGHVS, CDR2 FQNEAQ. Trimming took off 7 bases at V and 1 base at J, with 13 bases between the two ends. The CDR3 runs to 14 residues. The CDR3 loop is CASTPLEGNYGYTF. The CDR3 bases are TGTGCCAGCACCCCGCTCGAGGGTAACTATGGCTACACCTTC.

V is TRBV10-3 and J is TRBJ2-7; TRBD1 matches 9 bases. This CDR3 contains 15 residues. V lost 4 bases, J lost 3 bases, and 7 bases stayed unmatched. Germline V gene lookup returns CDR1 ENHRY and CDR2 SYGVKD. The CDR3 here is CAISVGDRDSYEQYF. CDR3 DNA: TGTGCCATCAGTGTGGGGGACAGGGACAGCTACGAGCAGTACTTC.

This chain joins TRBV6-5 and TRBJ1-1; D gene unclear. CDR3 length: 14 amino acids. Germline values: CDR1 MNHEY, CDR2 SVGAGI. Trimming took 6 bases from V and 0 from J, leaving 11 bases between them. The DNA for the CDR3 is TGTGCCAGCAGCTCCCCTATAGTGAACACTGAAGCTTTCTTT. It is translated as CASSSPIVNTEAFF.

This clone was counted once. The chain uses TRBV2 and TRBJ1-2, with D maybe TRBD1 (6 bases). Germline V CDR1 and CDR2: SNHLY, FYNNEI. Trimming took off 3 bases at V and 9 bases at J, with 17 bases between the two ends. This CDR3 contains 14 residues. The CDR3 DNA sequence: TGTGCCAGCAGTGAGTACAGGGCCTCCTTCAGCTACACCTTC. This gives the protein CASSEYRASFSYTF.

The chain is built from TRBV7-8 and TRBJ1-1; D is undetermined. The V end was cut by 5 bases, the J end by 0 bases, with 13 bases between. Germline assignment: CDR1 SGHVS and CDR2 FQNEAQ. The length of the CDR3 is 15 residues. As DNA, the CDR3 is TGTGCCAGCAGCCCCCAGCTGGGCATGAACACTGAAGCTTTCTTT. Its translation: CASSPQLGMNTEAFF.

This clone has a handful of counts. This sequence joins TRBV2 and TRBJ2-5, with D tentatively TRBD1 (7 bases). The germline CDR1 and CDR2 sequences are SNHLY and FYNNEI. The CDR3 totals 12 residues. V lost 6 bases and J 9 bases, leaving 14 bases between the germline ends. Here the CDR3 reads CASSTTGEAQYF. CDR3 nucleotides: TGTGCCAGCAGCACTACAGGGGAGGCCCAGTACTTC. Together with reference TRBV2 and TRBJ2-5, the CDR3 gives the full variable domain: EPEVTQTPSHQVTQMGQEVILRCVPISNHLYFYWYRQILGQKVEFLVSFYNNEISEKSEIFDDQFSVERPDGSNFTLKIRSTKLEDSAMYFCASSTTGEAQYFGPGTRLLVL.

This clone was detected only a few times. The chain uses TRBV25-1 and TRBJ2-7; TRBD1 might be the D (5 bases). Germline CDR1 is MGHDK and CDR2 is SYGVNS. V was clipped by 2 bases and J by 7 bases, with 21 bases between them. The length of the CDR3 is 16 residues. The CDR3 region has the DNA TGTGCCAGCAGTGAACCGGCGTGGGGCCGCCGTGGGGAGCAGTACTTC. Amino acid sequence: CASSEPAWGRRGEQYF.

This clone came up a few times. The chain uses TRBV9 and TRBJ1-2; D unresolved. Trimming left V 4 bases short and J 5 bases short, with 15 bases between. The CDR3 loop spans 14 amino acids. Germline lookup yields CDR1 SGDLS and CDR2 YYNGEE. CDR3 sequence reads: CASSTPPGGYGYTF. For the CDR3, the DNA is TGTGCCAGCAGCACTCCCCCAGGAGGGTATGGCTACACCTTC.

This chain uses TRBV13 with TRBJ2-2; 7 bases map to TRBD1. The V and J ends lost 5 bases and 7 bases, in that order; junction bases with no gene match: 4. The CDR3 covers 13 residues. The germline gives CDR1 PRHDT, CDR2 FYEKMQ (reference sequence). This chain's CDR3 is CASSLQGVGELFF. CDR3 in DNA: TGTGCCAGCAGCCTGCAGGGGGTCGGGGAGCTGTTTTTT.

The CDR3 is CASSSLWAGGVYSNQPQHF. The CDR3 DNA reads as TGTGCCAGCAGTTCCCTTTGGGCAGGAGGGGTCTATAGCAATCAGCCCCAGCATTTT. The gene calls are TRBV27 and TRBJ1-5, with a possible D match to TRBD1 (5 bases). The length of the CDR3 is 19 residues. CDR1 is MNHEY, CDR2 SMNVEV, per germline (reference sequence). Trimming took 4 bases from V and 0 from J, leaving 22 bases between them.

V and J are TRBV10-3 and TRBJ2-2; possible D gene TRBD1, 5 bases. V was clipped by 0 bases and J by 6 bases, with 17 bases between them. This CDR3 contains 17 residues. Per the germline V gene, CDR1 is ENHRY and CDR2 is SYGVKD. CDR3 in DNA: TGTGCCATCAGTGAGTCGCATGGTCTTAGGGGCCCCGGGGAGCTGTTTTTT. As protein: CAISESHGLRGPGELFF.

The chain recombines TRBV28 with TRBJ1-2; D gene ambiguous. CDR3 length equals 12 residues. Germline assignment: CDR1 MDHEN and CDR2 SYDVKM. Trimming pared 3 bases from V and 3 bases from J, leaving 5 bases between. CDR3 loop: CASSLIDYGYTF. DNA for the CDR3: TGTGCCAGCAGTTTGATAGACTATGGCTACACCTTC.